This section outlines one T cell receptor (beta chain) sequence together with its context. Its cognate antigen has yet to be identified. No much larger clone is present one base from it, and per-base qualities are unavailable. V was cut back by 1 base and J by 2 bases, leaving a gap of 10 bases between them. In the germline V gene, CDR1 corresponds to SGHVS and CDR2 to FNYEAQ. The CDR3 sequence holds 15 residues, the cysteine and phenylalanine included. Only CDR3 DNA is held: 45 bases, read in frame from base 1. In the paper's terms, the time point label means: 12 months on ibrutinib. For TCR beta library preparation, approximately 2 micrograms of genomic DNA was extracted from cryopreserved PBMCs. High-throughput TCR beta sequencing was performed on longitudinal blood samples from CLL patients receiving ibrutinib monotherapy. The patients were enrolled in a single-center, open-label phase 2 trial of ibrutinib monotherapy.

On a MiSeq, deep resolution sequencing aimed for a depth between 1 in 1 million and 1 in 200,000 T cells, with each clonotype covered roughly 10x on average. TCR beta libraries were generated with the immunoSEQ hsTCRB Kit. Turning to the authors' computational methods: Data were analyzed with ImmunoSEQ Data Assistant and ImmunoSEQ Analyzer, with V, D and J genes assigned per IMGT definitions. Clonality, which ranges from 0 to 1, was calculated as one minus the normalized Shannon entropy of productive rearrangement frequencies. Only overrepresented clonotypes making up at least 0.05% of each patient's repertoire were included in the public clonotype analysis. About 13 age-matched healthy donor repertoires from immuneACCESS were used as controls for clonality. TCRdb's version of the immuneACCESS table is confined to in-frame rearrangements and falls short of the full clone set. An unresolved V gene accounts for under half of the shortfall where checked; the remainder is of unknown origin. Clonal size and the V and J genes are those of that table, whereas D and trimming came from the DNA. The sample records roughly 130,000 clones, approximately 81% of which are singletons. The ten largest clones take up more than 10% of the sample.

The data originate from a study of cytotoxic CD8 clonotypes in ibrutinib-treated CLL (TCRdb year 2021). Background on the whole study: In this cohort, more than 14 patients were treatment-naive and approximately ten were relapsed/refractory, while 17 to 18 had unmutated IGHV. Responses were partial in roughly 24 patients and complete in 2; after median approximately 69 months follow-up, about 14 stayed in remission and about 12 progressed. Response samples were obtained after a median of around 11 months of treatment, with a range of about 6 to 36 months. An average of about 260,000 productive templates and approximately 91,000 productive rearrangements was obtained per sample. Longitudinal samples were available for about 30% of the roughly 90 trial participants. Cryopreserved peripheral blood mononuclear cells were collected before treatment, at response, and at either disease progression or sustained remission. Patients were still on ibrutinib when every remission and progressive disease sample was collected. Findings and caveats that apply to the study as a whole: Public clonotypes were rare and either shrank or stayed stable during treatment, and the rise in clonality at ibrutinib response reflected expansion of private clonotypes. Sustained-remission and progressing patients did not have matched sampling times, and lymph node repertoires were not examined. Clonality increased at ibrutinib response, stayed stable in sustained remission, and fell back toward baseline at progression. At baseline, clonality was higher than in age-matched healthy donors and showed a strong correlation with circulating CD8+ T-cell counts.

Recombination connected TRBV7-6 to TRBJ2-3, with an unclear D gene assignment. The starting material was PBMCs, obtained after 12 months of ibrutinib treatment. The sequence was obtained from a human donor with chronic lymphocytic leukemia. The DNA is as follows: TGTGCCAGCAGCTTAGGGCGGAAATTCACAGATACGCAGTATTTT. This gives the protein CASSLGRKFTDTQYF.